A single sample gave rise to the 30 T cell receptor beta chains below, sequenced in a study of T cells after yellow fever vaccination. One entry per CDR3 protein results from TCRdb running MiXCR on the 5' RACE reads. This sample yields 320,000 or so distinct CDR3 sequences, of which roughly 8.6% are seen a single time; approximately 18% belongs to the top ten. Sequencing used PBMCs, obtained 45 days after the first yellow fever vaccination. The receptors stem from a man aged 18 to 30 who received the YFV17D yellow fever vaccine.

The CDR3 bases are TGCGCCAGCAGCCCTGGGACTAGCGGGGGGGTTGAGACCCAGTACTTC. Translating it yields CASSPGTSGGVETQYF. This sequence joins TRBV4-3 and TRBJ2-5; 16 bases line up with TRBD2. CDR1 is LGHNA, CDR2 YSLEER, per germline. V shed 4 bases, J shed 5 bases, and the junction held 4 bases outside the gene matches. CDR3 length equals 16 residues.

This clonotype was observed a few times. The gene calls are TRBV12-3 or TRBV12-4 and TRBJ1-1, with D hard to call. This CDR3 is 15 amino acids long. The V and J ends lost 5 bases and 0 bases respectively, with 13 bases between them. The CDR3 here is CASSITSRVNTEAFF. CDR3 bases: TGTGCCAGCAGTATCACCAGTCGGGTGAACACTGAAGCTTTCTTT.

The J gene is TRBJ2-1, the V gene TRBV29-1; 7 nucleotides line up with TRBD1. The CDR3 runs 14 residues. Looked up from germline, CDR1 is SQVTM and CDR2 is ANQGSEA. V lost 3 bases to trimming and J lost 8 bases; unmatched junction nucleotides: 10. Here the CDR3 reads CSVEYRGYRDEQFF. The DNA of the CDR3 is TGCAGCGTTGAGTACAGGGGATATCGCGATGAGCAGTTCTTC.

The chain combines TRBV7-3 with TRBJ2-2; D perhaps matches TRBD2 (6 bases). Germline CDR1 and CDR2: SGHTA and FQGTGA. Trimming left V 1 base short and J 4 bases short, with 7 bases between. The CDR3 extends over 14 amino acids. The CDR3 sequence is CASSLNGGTGELFF. In nucleotides, the CDR3 is TGTGCCAGCAGCTTAAACGGGGGCACCGGGGAGCTGTTTTTT.

This chain uses TRBV5-1 with TRBJ2-3; D is perhaps TRBD1 (6 bases). V dropped 3 bases and J dropped 2 bases, with 10 bases sitting between them. Germline lookup yields CDR1 SGHRS and CDR2 YFSETQ. The CDR3 has 14 residues. The CDR3 nucleotides read TGCGCCAGCAGCTCCCAGGGGTTCACAGATACGCAGTATTTT. It translates to CASSSQGFTDTQYF.

This clonotype occurred many times. This rearrangement joins TRBV20-1 to TRBJ2-7; unclear D gene. The CDR3 sequence is 13 residues long. Germline V gives CDR1 DFQATT, CDR2 SNEGSKA (reference sequence). CDR3 nucleotide sequence: TGCAGGGAGAGGAGTGACACGGACTACGAGCAGTACTTC. Its translation: CRERSDTDYEQYF.

The CDR3 spells CASSFWLGGNEQFF. The CDR3 DNA reads TGTGCCAGCAGTTTCTGGTTGGGTGGCAATGAGCAGTTCTTC. The chain uses TRBV27 and TRBJ2-1; the D is unclear. The V and J ends lost 3 bases and 6 bases respectively, with 12 bases between them. The CDR3 runs 14 residues. Germline-derived CDR1 and CDR2 are MNHEY and SMNVEV (reference sequence).

This clonotype was recorded a few times. This chain connects TRBV5-1 to TRBJ2-3, with TRBD1 as a possible D gene (6 bases). V gave up 0 bases and J gave up 2 bases, with 13 bases separating them. This CDR3 contains 16 residues. In germline, CDR1 is SGHRS, CDR2 YFSETQ. The CDR3 nucleotides read TGCGCCAGCAGCTTGGTAGGGCAGGGGAACACAGATACGCAGTATTTT. Translation gives CASSLVGQGNTDTQYF.

This clonotype was counted between two and nine times. The chain is built from TRBV6-5 and TRBJ2-7, with D perhaps being TRBD1 or TRBD2 (7 bases each). CDR3 size: 17 residues. V lost 0 bases and J 4 bases, leaving 19 bases between the germline ends. Germline lookup yields CDR1 MNHEY and CDR2 SVGAGI. DNA for the CDR3: TGTGCCAGCAGTTACTCGGGAGGGGGCCCCGATGGTTACGAGCAGTACGTC. Encoded protein: CASSYSGGGPDGYEQYV.

This clonotype came up many times. The genes are TRBV7-2 and TRBJ2-3; 9 positions agree with TRBD2. V dropped 3 bases and J dropped 6; count of bases not matched to a gene: 7. Germline V CDR1 and CDR2: SGHTA, FQGNSA. The CDR3 consists of 15 residues. CDR3 amino acids: CASSFNSGGHDTQYF. As DNA, the CDR3 is TGTGCCAGCAGCTTCAATAGCGGGGGCCACGATACGCAGTATTTT.

The sample holds a few counts of this clonotype. J is TRBJ2-1 and V is TRBV6-2 or TRBV6-3; the D is unclear. Germline loops: CDR1 MNHEY, CDR2 SVGEGT. This CDR3 has 13 residues. V was trimmed by 10 bases and J by 8 bases, leaving 18 bases between them. The CDR3 protein is CATTSPMSHEQFF. CDR3 bases: TGTGCCACCACGTCCCCAATGAGTCATGAGCAGTTCTTC.

The rearrangement joins TRBV20-1 to TRBJ2-3; 8 bases line up with TRBD2. CDR3 length: 17 amino acids. Trimming cost V 4 bases and J 11 bases; bases outside gene matches: 23. Germline CDR1 and CDR2: DFQATT and SNEGSKA (reference sequence). The CDR3 reads CSATRAGGGTHPIGQYF. The CDR3, as DNA: TGCAGTGCTACCCGTGCTGGCGGGGGGACCCACCCCATCGGGCAGTATTTT.

This clonotype was counted between two and nine times. Just one base apart from a much larger clone, this may be a read error. The J gene is TRBJ1-2, the V gene TRBV20-1; 8 bases align to TRBD1. This CDR3 comprises 16 residues. Germline V gene data show CDR1 as DFQATT and CDR2 as SNEGSKA (reference sequence). CDR3 in DNA: TGCTGTGCCCGTCCCGGGACAGGCCCAGCTAACTATGGCTACACCTTC. The encoded protein is CCARPGTGPANYGYTF.

The sample holds many counts of this clonotype. The chain recombines TRBV9 with TRBJ1-4; the D is unclear. This CDR3 contains 15 residues. Germline values: CDR1 SGDLS, CDR2 YYNGEE. Trimming took off 0 bases at V and 0 bases at J, with 6 bases between the two ends. In DNA form, the CDR3 reads TGTGCCAGCAGCGTAGGGGTGACAACTAATGAAAAACTGTTTTTT. It translates to CASSVGVTTNEKLFF.

Only a few counts were recorded for this clonotype. This sequence joins TRBV19 and TRBJ2-7; the D gene is possibly TRBD1 (5 bases). The germline gives CDR1 LNHDA, CDR2 SQIVND (reference sequence). V was pared by 4 bases and J by 0 bases, with 13 bases between. CDR3 length equals 15 residues. The CDR3 spells CASSNGHGISYEQYF. The DNA of the CDR3 is TGTGCCAGTAGTAACGGACACGGCATCTCCTACGAGCAGTACTTC.

The chain carries TRBV20-1 and TRBJ2-5; D call uncertain. CDR3 length: 12 amino acids. V shed 0 bases and J shed 4 bases, with 6 bases lying between them. Germline lookup yields CDR1 DFQATT and CDR2 SNEGSKA (reference sequence). The CDR3 DNA follows: TGCAGTGCTAGAGATCAAATAGAGACCCAGTACTTC. This sequence encodes CSARDQIETQYF.

The V and J genes are TRBV5-1 and TRBJ2-3; TRBD1 aligns across 8 bases. The length of the CDR3 is 14 residues. Per germline, CDR1 SGHRS and CDR2 YFSETQ. With V trimmed by 3 bases and J by 6 bases, 6 bases remained unmatched. This CDR3 reads CASSSDSGGDTQYF. CDR3 sequence (DNA): TGCGCCAGCAGCTCCGATTCAGGGGGCGATACGCAGTATTTT. Looking up the rest from reference TRBV5-1 and TRBJ2-3 gives the full variable domain: KAGVTQTPRYLIKTRGQQVTLSCSPISGHRSVSWYQQTPGQGLQFLFEYFSETQRNKGNFPGRFSGRQFSNSRSEMNVSTLELGDSALYLCASSSDSGGDTQYFGPGTRLTVL.

This clonotype was picked up a small number of times. The rearrangement links TRBV24-1 to TRBJ2-1, with D possibly matching TRBD1 (6 bases). CDR3 length equals 14 residues. The V and J ends lost 7 bases and 9 bases respectively, with 18 bases between them. Germline assignment: CDR1 KGHDR and CDR2 SFDVKD. CDR3 bases: TGTGCCACCAGAACAAACAGGGAGCAGGGTGAGCAGTTCTTC. This gives the protein CATRTNREQGEQFF.

Many counts were recorded for this clonotype. This sequence joins TRBV5-1 and TRBJ1-2; 7 positions match TRBD1. CDR1 and CDR2 (germline): SGHRS, YFSETQ. The CDR3 is 16 amino acids. The V segment lost 1 base and the J segment 4 bases; nucleotides outside the gene matches: 10. CDR3 sequence: CASSLNLRQGSYGYTF. The DNA of the CDR3 is TGCGCCAGCAGCTTGAATCTCCGACAGGGAAGCTATGGCTACACCTTC.

The chain uses TRBV6-2 or TRBV6-3 and TRBJ2-1; 13 nucleotides line up with TRBD2. The J segment lost 1 base and the V segment lost 2 bases, leaving 5 bases of the junction unmatched. Germline assignment: CDR1 MNHEY and CDR2 SVGEGT. This CDR3 spans 18 amino acids. The chain's CDR3 is CASSYRTSGGVSYNEQFF. Written as DNA, the CDR3 is TGTGCCAGCAGTTACCGGACTAGCGGGGGCGTGTCCTACAATGAGCAGTTCTTC.

This clonotype occurred a few times. This sequence joins TRBV6-2 or TRBV6-3 and TRBJ1-5; 10 nucleotides match TRBD1. The CDR3 is made up of 14 amino acids. After removal of 10 bases from V and 4 bases from J, the junction contained 7 bases not matched to a gene. Per germline, CDR1 MNHEY and CDR2 SVGEGT. CDR3: CATLRDRGNQPQHF. For the CDR3, the DNA is TGTGCCACCCTAAGGGACAGGGGTAATCAGCCCCAGCATTTT.

J is TRBJ1-1 and V is TRBV20-1, with D perhaps TRBD1 (6 bases). The CDR3 is made up of 13 amino acids. Germline V gene sequence: CDR1 DFQATT, CDR2 SNEGSKA (reference sequence). Trimming cost V 5 bases and J 1 base, with 11 bases left between them. The CDR3 loop reads CSAWTVKNTEAFF. Here the CDR3 DNA reads TGCAGTGCTTGGACAGTGAAGAACACTGAAGCTTTCTTT.

This sequence joins TRBV30 and TRBJ1-5; D not certain. Trimming took off 5 bases at V and 4 bases at J, with 12 bases between the two ends. The CDR3 extends over 13 amino acids. The germline gives CDR1 GTSNPN, CDR2 SVGIG (reference sequence). The CDR3 DNA reads as TGTGCCTGGGCAAGACAAGAGAATCAGCCCCAGCATTTT. The encoded protein is CAWARQENQPQHF.

This chain uses TRBV11-1 with TRBJ2-2; D possibly uses TRBD1 or TRBD2 (6 bases each). Germline assignment: CDR1 SGHAT and CDR2 FQDESV (reference sequence). CDR3 length: 16 residues. Trimming took 5 bases from V and 4 from J, leaving 17 bases between them. DNA for the CDR3: TGTGCCAGCAGCGGAGTTTGGGGGGCTCCCACCGGGGAGCTGTTTTTT. It yields the protein CASSGVWGAPTGELFF.

V is TRBV6-2 or TRBV6-3 and J is TRBJ1-1, with D possibly TRBD1 on 5 matching bases. Trimming pared 7 bases from V and 11 bases from J, leaving 14 bases between. Germline V gene lookup returns CDR1 MNHEY and CDR2 SVGEGT. The CDR3 is made up of 11 amino acids. In nucleotides, the CDR3 is TGTGCCAGCACCCGCGGGACGTCGGCTTTCTTT. Protein sequence: CASTRGTSAFF.

This clonotype occurred a few times. V and J are TRBV9 and TRBJ2-3; D possibly matches TRBD1 or TRBD2 (6 bases each). The germline V gene encodes CDR1 SGDLS and CDR2 YYNGEE. CDR3 length equals 15 residues. The V end was cut by 0 bases, the J end by 5 bases, with 13 bases between. The CDR3 DNA reads TGTGCCAGCAGCGTAGCTCCGGGGGCTGAAGATACGCAGTATTTT. Amino acids: CASSVAPGAEDTQYF.

This sequence joins TRBV11-2 and TRBJ1-4; 7 bases are a match to TRBD1. Germline trimming cut 0 bases from V and 3 bases from J; bases unmatched to any gene: 4. Germline loops: CDR1 SGHAT, CDR2 FQNNGV. The CDR3 extends over 16 amino acids. In DNA, the CDR3 is TGTGCCAGCAGCTTAGATCCGGACAGGTCTAATGAAAAACTGTTTTTT. Protein sequence: CASSLDPDRSNEKLFF.

This clonotype was observed a handful of times. The chain is built from TRBV29-1 and TRBJ1-1, with D possibly matching TRBD1 (6 bases). Germline-derived CDR1 and CDR2 are SQVTM and ANQGSEA. This CDR3 contains 14 residues. Trimming took 4 bases from V and 1 from J, leaving 13 bases between them. CDR3 residues: CSVARGSGNTEAFF. CDR3 coding DNA: TGCAGCGTTGCCAGGGGCTCGGGGAACACTGAAGCTTTCTTT.

This clonotype was counted a few times. DNA of the CDR3: TGCGCCAGTCGGAGGGGGGACACGAATTACAATGAGCAGTTCTTC. Amino acids: CASRRGDTNYNEQFF. The chain links TRBV5-1 to TRBJ2-1; either TRBD1 or TRBD2 may fit D (6 bases each). V was shortened by 8 bases and J by 4 bases, with 19 bases between the two germline ends. Germline V CDR1 and CDR2: SGHRS, YFSETQ. This CDR3 contains 15 residues.

J is TRBJ2-3 and V is TRBV12-3 or TRBV12-4; perhaps TRBD2 as D (5 bases). Trimming left V 3 bases short and J 6 bases short, with 19 bases between. The CDR3 extends over 16 amino acids. In nucleotides, the CDR3 is TGTGCCAGCAGTTTTACATGGGAGACCCCCCCTGATACGCAGTATTTT. Protein: CASSFTWETPPDTQYF.